These 20 T cell receptor beta chains were all obtained from the same sample, sequenced in a study of T cell responses to AZD1222 COVID-19 vaccine. Assay: immunoSEQ multiplex PCR; the TCRdb copy retains only in-frame clones and omits some. The sample has 120,000 to 150,000 clones; about 92% are singletons. This specimen consisted of peripheral blood, obtained on day 0 of AZD1222 vaccination. Receptors originate from an adult in good health.

The chain recombines TRBV6-6 with TRBJ1-2; the D gene is possibly TRBD1 (5 bases). From germline, CDR1 is MNHNY and CDR2 SVGAGI (reference sequence). This CDR3 is 16 amino acids long. V lost 5 bases and J 0 bases, leaving 16 bases between the germline ends. Written as DNA, the CDR3 is TGTGCCAGCAGTACCTCTGGGGGACTAGCTAACTATGGCTACACCTTC. This codes for CASSTSGGLANYGYTF.

This rearrangement joins TRBV27 to TRBJ2-5; 11 bases agree with TRBD1. V shed 3 bases and J 5 bases; nucleotides not matched to a gene: 2. The germline V gene has CDR1 MNHEY and CDR2 SMNVEV (reference sequence). There are 14 residues in the CDR3. As DNA, the CDR3 is TGTGCCAGCAGTTTGAGGGACAGGGGGGAGACCCAGTACTTC. Translated: CASSLRDRGETQYF.

This chain uses TRBV7-3 with TRBJ2-5; D perhaps matches TRBD2 (6 bases). The CDR3 has 13 amino acids. Germline CDR1 SGHTA, CDR2 FQGTGA. V shed 5 bases and J shed 4 bases, with 11 bases lying between them. The CDR3 DNA reads TGTGCCAGCAGCGCGGGACTCGGAGAGACCCAGTACTTC. This codes for CASSAGLGETQYF.

The J gene is TRBJ1-2, the V gene TRBV4-2; D remains unclear. Germline CDR1 is LGHNA and CDR2 is YNFKEQ. The CDR3 extends over 13 amino acids. Trimming removed 0 bases from V and 8 bases from J, with 10 bases in between. The CDR3 loop is CASSQEQTRGYTF. The CDR3 DNA reads as TGTGCCAGCAGCCAAGAACAGACCCGAGGCTACACCTTC.

The genes are TRBV6-5 and TRBJ2-5; 14 bases fit TRBD2. Germline CDR1 is MNHEY and CDR2 is SVGAGI. V dropped 2 bases and J dropped 11; count of bases not matched to a gene: 4. The CDR3 is made up of 14 amino acids. CDR3 sequence: CASSYGLAGGSQYF. The CDR3 DNA sequence: TGTGCCAGCAGTTACGGACTAGCGGGAGGATCGCAGTACTTC.

V gene TRBV2 combines with J gene TRBJ1-5; D is unresolved. CDR1 SNHLY and CDR2 FYNNEI come from the germline V gene. The CDR3 is 13 residues long. The ends were cut back, 5 bases at V and 5 bases at J, with 10 bases in the middle. The CDR3 region has the DNA TGTGCCAGCAGTCAGGCCTTCTATCAGCCCCAGCATTTT. Encoded protein: CASSQAFYQPQHF.

The chain is built from TRBV7-2 and TRBJ2-1; possible D gene TRBD2, 6 bases. V was pared by 1 base and J by 4 bases, with 8 bases between. CDR3 size: 14 residues. Germline CDR1 is SGHTA and CDR2 is FQGNSA. The CDR3 is CASSLEGTYNEQFF. The CDR3 DNA is TGTGCCAGCAGCTTAGAGGGGACTTACAATGAGCAGTTCTTC.

This sequence joins TRBV7-9 and TRBJ2-1; 7 bases are a match to TRBD2. In germline, CDR1 is SEHNR, CDR2 FQNEAQ (reference sequence). Trimming cost V 5 bases and J 3 bases; bases outside gene matches: 7. The CDR3 has 15 residues. CDR3 bases: TGTGCCAGCAGCCCACGCCCTAGCGGCTACAATGAGCAGTTCTTC. It encodes CASSPRPSGYNEQFF.

The CDR3 spells CASSLFSQGYEQYF. CDR3 DNA sequence: TGCGCCAGCAGCTTGTTTTCACAGGGTTACGAGCAGTACTTC. The rearrangement links TRBV5-1 to TRBJ2-7, with D possibly being TRBD1 (6 bases). Germline V gene sequence: CDR1 SGHRS, CDR2 YFSETQ. The V end was cut by 1 base, the J end by 4 bases, with 12 bases between. CDR3 length: 14 amino acids.

The chain carries TRBV7-9 and TRBJ2-2; 11 bases map to TRBD2. The CDR3 consists of 18 residues. Germline V CDR1 and CDR2: SEHNR, FQNEAQ (reference sequence). V lost 6 bases to trimming and J lost 4 bases; unmatched junction nucleotides: 13. The CDR3 loop reads CASRKVWGGTSGTGELFF. The CDR3, as DNA: TGTGCCAGCAGGAAAGTCTGGGGAGGGACTAGCGGCACCGGGGAGCTGTTTTTT. The variable domain in full, with the rest retrieved from reference TRBV7-9 and TRBJ2-2, is DTGVSQNPRHKITKRGQNVTFRCDPISEHNRLYWYRQTLGQGPEFLTYFQNEAQLEKSRLLSDRFSAERPKGSFSTLEIQRTEQGDSAMYLCASRKVWGGTSGTGELFFGEGSRLTVL.

The chain links TRBV7-2 to TRBJ1-1; D perhaps matches TRBD1 (6 bases). The germline V gene encodes CDR1 SGHTA and CDR2 FQGNSA. The CDR3 has 13 residues. The V gene lost 5 bases and the J gene lost 2 bases, with 9 bases spanning the gap. CDR3 nucleotides: TGTGCCAGCAGCCAGGGGACAAACACTGAAGCTTTCTTT. This encodes CASSQGTNTEAFF.

This chain joins TRBV19 and TRBJ2-7; D is perhaps TRBD1 or TRBD2 (5 bases each). The CDR3 sequence is 16 residues long. Trimming removed 6 bases from V and 1 base from J, with 19 bases in between. Germline values: CDR1 LNHDA, CDR2 SQIVND (reference sequence). CDR3 nucleotide sequence: TGTGCCAGTAGACACAACGACGGGGCCTATTCCTACGAGCAGTACTTC. It codes for CASRHNDGAYSYEQYF.

This clone was observed once. The rearrangement joins TRBV7-8 to TRBJ2-7, with 8 bases aligning to TRBD2. V shed 5 bases, J shed 4 bases, and the junction held 7 bases outside the gene matches. The CDR3 length is 14 residues. Germline V gene data show CDR1 as SGHVS and CDR2 as FQNEAQ. The CDR3 here is CASSTGTRVYEQYF. The CDR3 nucleotides are TGTGCCAGCAGCACCGGGACTAGAGTTTACGAGCAGTACTTC.

The chain joins TRBV5-1 to TRBJ2-5, with 7 bases that match TRBD1. V lost 4 bases and J lost 4; bases outside the gene matches: 10. The length of the CDR3 is 15 residues. Germline assignment: CDR1 SGHRS and CDR2 YFSETQ. The CDR3 region has the DNA TGCGCCAGCAGCGCCCGTCAGGGGGACATAGAGACCCAGTACTTC. Translated: CASSARQGDIETQYF.

The V call is TRBV5-1, the J call TRBJ2-1, with TRBD2 matching 8 bases. CDR3 length: 15 amino acids. Germline lookup yields CDR1 SGHRS and CDR2 YFSETQ. J gave up 9 bases and V 6 bases, and 14 bases lay outside the gene matches. The CDR3 spells CASTRVAGIPREQFF. CDR3 DNA: TGCGCCAGCACCCGGGTAGCGGGAATTCCTCGTGAGCAGTTCTTC.

This chain connects TRBV7-3 to TRBJ1-1; D might be TRBD1 (5 bases). Trimming took 5 bases from V and 9 from J, leaving 13 bases between them. This CDR3 contains 12 residues. Looked up from germline, CDR1 is SGHTA and CDR2 is FQGTGA. The CDR3 is CASSPDGTKAFF. The CDR3 bases are TGTGCCAGCAGCCCGGACGGGACCAAAGCTTTCTTT.

This chain connects TRBV5-1 to TRBJ1-3, with 8 bases identical to TRBD1. The CDR3 length is 14 residues. CDR1 SGHRS and CDR2 YFSETQ come from the germline V gene. The V gene end was trimmed by 5 bases and the J gene end by 4 bases; junction bases not matched to a gene: 5. The CDR3 region is CASRADRDGNTIYF. The CDR3 region has the DNA TGCGCCAGCAGAGCGGACAGGGACGGAAACACCATATATTTT.

This sequence joins TRBV5-6 and TRBJ1-1; D call uncertain. Germline assignment: CDR1 SGHDT and CDR2 YYEEEE. Trimming took off 2 bases at V and 11 bases at J, with 13 bases between the two ends. The CDR3 runs 12 residues. CDR3 DNA sequence: TGTGCCAGCAGCTTAAGAGAAGTTGCGGCTTTCTTT. This sequence encodes CASSLREVAAFF.

This clone has just a few counts. V is TRBV7-9 and J is TRBJ1-2, with 9 bases lining up with TRBD1. CDR1 SEHNR and CDR2 FQNEAQ come from the germline V gene (reference sequence). CDR3 length: 13 amino acids. Germline trimming cut 5 bases from V and 12 bases from J; bases unmatched to any gene: 10. CDR3 coding DNA: TGTGCCAGCAGCCCCGGGACAGGGTTTAGCGACACCTTC. It yields the protein CASSPGTGFSDTF.

The chain uses TRBV29-1 and TRBJ2-1; perhaps TRBD2 as D (5 bases). With 0 bases removed from V and 4 bases from J, the gap between germline ends came to 10 bases. CDR1 SQVTM and CDR2 ANQGSEA come from the germline V gene. This CDR3 is 14 amino acids long. The CDR3 region is CSVEDGLFYNEQFF. In DNA, the CDR3 is TGCAGCGTTGAAGATGGACTCTTTTACAATGAGCAGTTCTTC.